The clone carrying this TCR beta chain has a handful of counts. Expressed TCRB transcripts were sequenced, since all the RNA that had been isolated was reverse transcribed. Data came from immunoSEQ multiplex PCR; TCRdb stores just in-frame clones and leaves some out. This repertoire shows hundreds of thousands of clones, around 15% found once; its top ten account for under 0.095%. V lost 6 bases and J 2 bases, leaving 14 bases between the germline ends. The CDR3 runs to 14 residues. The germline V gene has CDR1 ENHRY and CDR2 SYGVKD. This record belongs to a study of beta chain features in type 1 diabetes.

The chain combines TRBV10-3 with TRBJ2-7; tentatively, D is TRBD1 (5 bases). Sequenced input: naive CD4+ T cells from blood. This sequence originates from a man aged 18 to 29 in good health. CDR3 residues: CAISPIGQAYEQYF. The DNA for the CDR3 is TGTGCCATCAGCCCAATAGGACAAGCCTACGAGCAGTACTTC.